The clone carrying this T cell receptor (beta chain) was detected only once. The antigen is undetermined. The repertoire was sequenced with immunoSEQ multiplex PCR; TCRdb's copy has only in-frame clones and lacks some. Seen here are around 50,000 clones, around 94% observed once, and the top ten hold about 7.8%. The data are from a study of cytomegalovirus exposure and HLA in healthy donors. General study points: Overall, approximately 150 TCR beta chains were annotated as cytomegalovirus-associated. Whilst most TCR sequences proved rare, a subset of public TCRs occurred across many donors.

The material sequenced was PBMCs. The TCR was taken from a woman under 30 in good health and CMV-seropositive.

The CDR3 loop reads CASRATGDGNTIYF. The CDR3 DNA sequence: TGTGCCAGCAGGGCGACAGGGGATGGAAACACCATATATTTT. The chain joins TRBV25-1 to TRBJ1-3, with TRBD1 matching 8 bases. CDR3 length equals 14 residues. Germline V gene sequence: CDR1 MGHDK, CDR2 SYGVNS. V was clipped by 6 bases and J by 3 bases; unmatched bases: 4.